This paragraph covers one TCR beta chain sequence. Its antigen is unknown. No much larger clone is present one base from it, and per-base qualities are unavailable. Preparation of the library involved the immunoSEQ multiplex PCR assay. TCRdb mirrors the immuneACCESS table, restricted to in-frame sequences. Some clones are absent from its copies; in checked studies, under half trace to an unresolved V gene, and the reason for the others is unknown. Recorded for this sample are approximately 9,600 clones; about three quarters of them occurred a single time. About 13% of the sample is in the top ten clones. Because repertoires were sampled repeatedly during chemoradiotherapy, clonal expansion in the tumor microenvironment could be followed. Reading from cysteine to phenylalanine, the CDR3 counts 19 amino acids. Here the CDR3 DNA is all that survives: 57 bases in frame from base 1. Here V drops 0 bases and J drops 4 bases, and the junction holds 11 bases not matched to any gene. CDR1 SGHDN and CDR2 FVKESK are derived from the germline V gene.

This record belongs to a study of chemoradiotherapy in HPV16-positive cancers (dated 2022 in TCRdb). Background on the whole study: Using functional T-cell assays on cells from two HPV16-positive patients, the researchers defined candidate HPV-specific T-cell clones and common TCR motifs. The candidate HPV-specific TCRs and motifs were then tracked in TCR repertoires from some 86 patients with HPV-related cancers. Whether T-cell immunity against the HPV oncoproteins E6 and E7 changes during chemoradiotherapy and whether survival is affected by this immunity were examined in the study. Broad study findings and their caveats: Expansion of candidate HPV-specific clones and E7-related TCR motifs was observed in the tumor microenvironment during treatment, whereas no such expansion was observed for non-HPV-specific T cells. The survival association was reported for HPV16-positive patients, and the functional definition of HPV-specific T cells was derived from only a couple of HPV16-positive patients. In HPV16-positive patients, expansion of HPV-responsive T cells during chemoradiotherapy was found to be associated with improved recurrence-free survival.

The sequenced sample was tumor tissue, obtained from a patient who underwent chemoradiotherapy. The clonotype comes from a human donor with HPV-associated anogenital cancer. The chain employs TRBV14 and TRBJ2-3; 12 of the junction bases match TRBD2. CDR3 loop: CASSQERWTSGDLADTQYF. In nucleotide form, the sequence is TGTGCCAGCAGCCAAGAGAGATGGACTAGCGGGGATCTCGCAGATACGCAGTATTTT.